The present TCR beta chain was sequenced within a study of long-term antiretroviral therapy in people with HIV. CDR3 size: 16 residues. The germline V and J ends were trimmed by 5 bases and 0 bases, with 14 bases remaining between them. Germline CDR1 and CDR2: SGHTA and FQGNSA. Investigators performed immunoSEQ version v3.0 at survey level. Sequencing set out to capture roughly 35,000-55,000 T-cell genomes per sample. Clones were sequenced by immunoSEQ multiplex PCR, and TCRdb holds only the in-frame ones, with some missing. Counted here are about 23,000 clones, approximately 80% occurring once; the ten biggest clones make up less than 6%.

V and J are TRBV7-2 and TRBJ2-4; unclear D gene. The receptor was derived from a man in his fifties with HIV. Sample: unsorted PBMCs, taken 0.3 years after starting antiretroviral therapy. The CDR3 DNA follows: TGTGCCAGCAGCCCCCGTGGCTTACTAGCCAAAAACATTCAGTACTTC. Encoded protein: CASSPRGLLAKNIQYF.